This T cell receptor (beta chain) comes out of a study of T cells in Graves' hyperthyroidism and ophthalmopathy. Study outcomes and limitations: The model forecast ophthalmopathy, anticipating it by a median roughly 6 months before onset.

Amplification yielded TCR beta CDR3 regions, with RNA transcripts as the source. TCR CDR3 regions were first amplified by RT-PCR with HTBI primers. Each CDR3 protein gets one entry after TCRdb re-called the multiplex PCR reads with MiXCR. This table holds 500,000 to 600,000 distinct CDR3 sequences, 35% to 55% found once. Hyperthyroidism of Graves' type that showed no ophthalmopathy progression within 18 months was stable. Hyperthyroidism in the patients, aged 18 to 65, was newly diagnosed and under 2 months in duration. Diagnostic assessment was based on clinical symptoms, serum thyroxine and TRAb, thyroid ultrasound and orbital computed tomography. Germline values: CDR1 SEHNR, CDR2 FQNEAQ (reference sequence). The CDR3 contains 15 residues. V gave up 5 bases and J gave up 3 bases; unmatched junction bases: 3. This clonotype came up many times. The antigen is not known.

This sequence joins TRBV7-9 and TRBJ2-7; 14 bases agree with TRBD2. The source of this sequence is a woman under 30 with Graves' hyperthyroidism. Sequencing input: peripheral blood or thyroid tissue (not recorded which). The CDR3 DNA follows: TGTGCCAGCAGCCCGGGGACTAGCGGGGGCTACGAGCAGTACTTC. It codes for CASSPGTSGGYEQYF. The full variable domain, its missing parts supplied by reference TRBV7-9 and TRBJ2-7, is DTGVSQNPRHKITKRGQNVTFRCDPISEHNRLYWYRQTLGQGPEFLTYFQNEAQLEKSRLLSDRFSAERPKGSFSTLEIQRTEQGDSAMYLCASSPGTSGGYEQYFGPGTRLTVT.